Listed below are T cell receptor beta chains from one sample, sequenced in a study of shared clonotypes between healthy human individuals. Data came from immunoSEQ multiplex PCR; TCRdb stores just in-frame clones and leaves some out. Among nearly 2 million clones listed, around 96% were seen once. The sequenced sample was naive CD8+ T cells sorted from blood. The receptors shown here come from a man aged 18 to 30 in good health. The CDR3 runs from the conserved cysteine through the conserved F or W. A D gene is named only where the DNA matches it firmly. The size of a clone is reported for some rows only, either as once, few or many, or as a class for expanded clones.

>13|-|TRBV29-1|-|TRBJ2-7
TGCAGCGTTGAACAGGGGAGCTCCTACGAGCAGTACTTC
CSVEQGSSYEQYF
>16|-|TRBV11-2|-|TRBJ2-3
TGTGCCAGCAGCTTAGAGCCTAGCGCTTACACAGATACGCAGTATTTT
CASSLEPSAYTDTQYF
>12|-|TRBV28|-|TRBJ2-7
TGTGCCAGCGCCGGGGAATCCTACGAGCAGTACTTC
CASAGESYEQYF
>13|few|TRBV27|-|TRBJ1-2
TGTGCCAGCAGTTTATCGGAGAACTATGGCTACACCTTC
CASSLSENYGYTF
>11|few|TRBV29-1|-|TRBJ1-2
TGCAGCGTTGTTGGAGGATATGGCTACACCTTC
CSVVGGYGYTF
>14|-|TRBV27|-|TRBJ1-5
TGTGCCAGCAGTTTATTCCAGGGGAATCAGCCCCAGCATTTT
CASSLFQGNQPQHF
>10|-|TRBV7-9|-|TRBJ2-7
TGTGCCAGCATTCGGCACGAGCAGTACTTC
CASIRHEQYF
>14|-|TRBV6-5|-|TRBJ1-3
TGTGCCAGCAGCCCCGCAGGGGCGGGAAACACCATATATTTT
CASSPAGAGNTIYF
>15|-|TRBV2|-|TRBJ2-1
TGTGCCAGCAGTACCGCGGGTACTGCGGACAATGAGCAGTTCTTC
CASSTAGTADNEQFF
>13|-|TRBV4-2|-|TRBJ1-6
TGTGCCAGCAGCCAATACAGCGGTTCACCCCTCCACTTT
CASSQYSGSPLHF
>16|-|TRBV13|-|TRBJ2-5
TGTGCCAGCAGCCCGCAGGCTGCGGCCAGACAAGAGACCCAGTACTTC
CASSPQAAARQETQYF
>16|-|TRBV28|TRBD1|TRBJ2-2
TGTGCCAGCAGTTCGACCGGGACAGGGGTGATCGGGGAGCTGTTTTTT
CASSSTGTGVIGELFF
>15|-|TRBV5-1|-|TRBJ2-7
TGCGCCAGCAGCTTGGACCCCTCAGGGGCCTACGAGCAGTACTTC
CASSLDPSGAYEQYF
>17|-|TRBV7-6|TRBD1|TRBJ1-3
TGTGCCAGCAGCTTGGGACCGGGACAGACCTCTGGAAACACCATATATTTT
CASSLGPGQTSGNTIYF
>15|-|TRBV7-6|-|TRBJ1-1
TGTGCCAGCAGCAGCCGGGACGAGGAGAACACTGAAGCTTTCTTT
CASSSRDEENTEAFF
>13|-|TRBV6-6|TRBD2|TRBJ2-1
TGTGCCAGCAGTTGGACTAGCGGGGACGAGCAGTTCTTC
CASSWTSGDEQFF
>14|-|TRBV5-1|-|TRBJ2-1
TGCGCCAGCAGCCTCGGGGGAGCGGGCAATGAGCAGTTCTTC
CASSLGGAGNEQFF
>12|once|TRBV2|TRBD1|TRBJ2-7
TGTGCCACCCGGACAGGATCCTACGAGCAGTACTTC
CATRTGSYEQYF
>16|-|TRBV7-2|-|TRBJ1-1
TGTGCCAGCAGCTTAGTTGCAGGGAATCCCCTCACTGAAGCTTTCTTT
CASSLVAGNPLTEAFF
>12|-|TRBV29-1|TRBD1|TRBJ2-1
TGCAGCGTTGGGACAGGGGGTAACGAGCAGTTCTTC
CSVGTGGNEQFF
>13|-|TRBV27|-|TRBJ1-1
TGTGCCAGCAGACCGGACGGGAACACTGAAGCTTTCTTT
CASRPDGNTEAFF
>13|-|TRBV10-3|-|TRBJ2-1
TGTGCCATCAGCCGCGGGACAGCCCATGAGCAGTTCTTC
CAISRGTAHEQFF
>13|-|TRBV6-5|-|TRBJ2-1
TGTGCCAGCAGTTACGCAGGGTCACGGGAGCAGTTCTTC
CASSYAGSREQFF
>13|once|TRBV5-1|-|TRBJ2-5
TGCGCCAGCAGCCCGGACCGGCAAGAGACCCAGTACTTC
CASSPDRQETQYF
>15|-|TRBV7-9|TRBD1|TRBJ2-6
TGTGCCAGCAGCTCTCCGGACAGGGAGCACAACGTCCTGACTTTC
CASSSPDREHNVLTF
>10|few|TRBV6-1|-|TRBJ1-1
TGTGCCAGCAGTGAGGGTGAAGCTTTCTTT
CASSEGEAFF
>16|-|TRBV10-2|-|TRBJ2-7
TGCGCCAGCAGTGAGTTGTTCGGTGGTTACACCTACGAGCAGTACTTC
CASSELFGGYTYEQYF
>15|once|TRBV25-1|-|TRBJ1-1
TGTGCCAGCAGTGAATGGGGAAGGGCCAACACTGAAGCTTTCTTT
CASSEWGRANTEAFF
>14|-|TRBV7-9|-|TRBJ2-7
TGTGCCAGCAGCTTGTCGGACGGCTCCTACGAGCAGTACTTC
CASSLSDGSYEQYF
>14|-|TRBV27|-|TRBJ2-3
TGTGCCACCAGTGGGCAGGGGCTACCAGATACGCAGTATTTT
CATSGQGLPDTQYF
>17|-|TRBV7-8|-|TRBJ1-1
TGTGCCAGCAGCTTGCCGGGGCAGGGATCAAAGGACACTGAAGCTTTCTTT
CASSLPGQGSKDTEAFF
>15|once|TRBV6-1|-|TRBJ2-1
TGTGCCAGCAGTGGCGGGTCAGGGAGTGTGAATGAGCAGTTCTTC
CASSGGSGSVNEQFF
>14|-|TRBV30|-|TRBJ1-2
TGTGCCTGGGGGGGAGGAGGGGTTAACTATGGCTACACCTTC
CAWGGGGVNYGYTF
>14|once|TRBV28|-|TRBJ2-5
TGTGCCAGCCTCGGGTCTTTGGGGCAGGAGACCCAGTACTTC
CASLGSLGQETQYF
>14|-|TRBV4-1|-|TRBJ1-3
TGCGCCAGCCGCTTAAAAGGGGACGGGACGATAATATATTTT
CASRLKGDGTIIYF
>15|-|TRBV7-8|-|TRBJ1-6
TGTGCCAGCAGCTCCCTCGTGGGGCCAAATTCACCCCTCCACTTT
CASSSLVGPNSPLHF
>15|once|TRBV4-1|TRBD1|TRBJ2-7
TGCGCCAGCAGCCCCGCTACCGGACAGGGCTACGAGCAGTACTTC
CASSPATGQGYEQYF
>14|-|TRBV28|-|TRBJ2-3
TGTGCCAGCAGTTTACCACAGGGCGGGGATACGCAGTATTTT
CASSLPQGGDTQYF
>15|once|TRBV5-1|-|TRBJ1-6
TGCGCCAGCAGCTTGAGCGGGCCGAGTAATTCACCCCTCCACTTT
CASSLSGPSNSPLHF
>14|once|TRBV27|-|TRBJ2-1
TGTGCCAGCAGTCTCTCCGGGAACTACAATGAGCAGTTCTTC
CASSLSGNYNEQFF
>15|-|TRBV4-1|-|TRBJ2-3
TGCGCCAGCAGCCCCGACGGTAAAGCGGGAGATACGCAGTATTTT
CASSPDGKAGDTQYF
>13|-|TRBV27|TRBD1|TRBJ2-7
TGTGCCAGCAGTCCGAACAGGGGCTACGAGCAGTACTTC
CASSPNRGYEQYF
>15|-|TRBV13|-|TRBJ1-1
TGTGCCAGCAGCTTAGAAGGGGGAGAAAGGACTGAAGCTTTCTTT
CASSLEGGERTEAFF
>15|-|TRBV4-1|TRBD2|TRBJ2-7
TGCGCCAGCAGCCAACTAGCGGGGGGGCCTTACGAGCAGTACTTC
CASSQLAGGPYEQYF
>15|-|TRBV25-1|-|TRBJ2-5
TGTGCCAGCAGTGACGGGTTAGGGGACCAAGAGACCCAGTACTTC
CASSDGLGDQETQYF
>14|-|TRBV29-1|-|TRBJ2-3
TGCAGCGTTGATGTCAACCCTAGCACAGATACGCAGTATTTT
CSVDVNPSTDTQYF
>14|-|TRBV4-1|-|TRBJ2-7
TGCGCCAGCAGCGTTCGACAATCACACGACGAGCAGTACTTC
CASSVRQSHDEQYF
>15|-|TRBV29-1|-|TRBJ2-1
TGCAGCGTTGGGGCCCGAATGAGCTCCTACAATGAGCAGTTCTTC
CSVGARMSSYNEQFF
>12|-|TRBV7-8|-|TRBJ2-7
TGTGCCAGCAGCTTACCAACCTACGAGCAGTACTTC
CASSLPTYEQYF
>14|once|TRBV30|TRBD1|TRBJ2-1
TGTGCCTGGAGTTGGGACAGGGGAAACAATGAGCAGTTCTTC
CAWSWDRGNNEQFF
>16|-|TRBV4-3|TRBD1|TRBJ1-2
TGCGCCAGCAGCCAATCCCCCGGGTCAGGGGGGTATGGCTACACCTTC
CASSQSPGSGGYGYTF
>14|-|TRBV4-1|-|TRBJ1-5
TGCGCCAGCAGCCAATGGAGGGAGAATCAGCCCCAGCATTTT
CASSQWRENQPQHF
>13|-|TRBV11-2|-|TRBJ1-1
TGTGCCAGCAGTCGGACAGTGAACACTGAAGCTTTCTTT
CASSRTVNTEAFF
>16|-|TRBV6-5|-|TRBJ2-5
TGTGCCAGCAGTTACTCTATTAAGGGCAGCCAAGAGACCCAGTACTTC
CASSYSIKGSQETQYF